This passage covers 31 T cell receptor beta chains from one sample sequenced in a study of cytomegalovirus exposure and HLA in healthy donors. With 60 Vbeta and 13 Jbeta primers, the PCR was carried out. Using immunoSEQ multiplex PCR, the repertoire was profiled, and TCRdb retains in-frame clones only, with some absent. The data contain about 210,000 clones, 70% to 90% of them singletons. Sequencing was performed on PBMCs. These receptors all come from a man aged 25-45 years in good health and CMV-seronegative.

There are a few counts of this clone. The J gene is TRBJ1-2, the V gene TRBV25-1, with D perhaps matching TRBD1 (5 bases). This CDR3 comprises 14 residues. Deletions cut 4 bases from V and 8 bases from J, with 17 bases between. Germline CDR1 reads MGHDK; CDR2 reads SYGVNS. For the CDR3, the DNA is TGTGCCAGCAGTGGCTTGGGACGGGAGGGAGGCTACACCTTC. Protein sequence: CASSGLGREGGYTF.

The chain uses TRBV18 and TRBJ2-7, with unresolved D. With 3 bases removed from V and 1 base from J, the gap between germline ends came to 16 bases. Germline V gene data show CDR1 as KGHSH and CDR2 as LQKENI. The CDR3 loop spans 16 amino acids. The CDR3 DNA reads as TGTGCCAGCTCACCGTCAGGTCTGCAGTTTTCCTACGAGCAGTACTTC. Protein sequence: CASSPSGLQFSYEQYF.

The chain recombines TRBV25-1 with TRBJ2-1; 11 bases match TRBD1. CDR1 MGHDK and CDR2 SYGVNS come from the germline V gene. The CDR3 loop spans 13 amino acids. V gave up 8 bases and J gave up 8 bases; unmatched junction bases: 5. For the CDR3, the DNA is TGTGCCAGCTCCCGGACAGGGGGCTATGAGCAGTTCTTC. This translates into CASSRTGGYEQFF.

The genes are TRBV19 and TRBJ2-3; TRBD1 is a possible D gene (6 bases). CDR3 length: 15 amino acids. Trimming took off 4 bases at V and 0 bases at J, with 11 bases between the two ends. Germline CDR1 is LNHDA and CDR2 is SQIVND (reference sequence). In DNA form, the CDR3 reads TGTGCCAGTAGTACAGGGGCCTTAAGCACAGATACGCAGTATTTT. It codes for CASSTGALSTDTQYF.

The chain carries TRBV4-1 and TRBJ2-1, with a weak D call TRBD1 (6 bases). This CDR3 has 15 amino acids. Germline values: CDR1 MGHRA, CDR2 YSYEKL. V lost 5 bases to trimming and J lost 6 bases, with 17 bases between them. DNA of the CDR3: TGCGCCAGCAGCGCACAGGGTCCTGTGGGCAATGAGCAGTTCTTC. It translates to CASSAQGPVGNEQFF.

The V call is TRBV27, the J call TRBJ2-5, with a weak D call TRBD2 (5 bases). The CDR3 is 13 residues long. Germline V lookup: CDR1 MNHEY, CDR2 SMNVEV (reference sequence). Trimming removed 3 bases at V and 5 bases at J, with 10 bases between. This CDR3 is CASSLREWETQYF. DNA of the CDR3: TGTGCCAGCAGTTTGAGGGAATGGGAGACCCAGTACTTC.

This clone has just a few counts. The chain combines TRBV7-8 with TRBJ2-5; perhaps TRBD1 as D (6 bases). The germline gives CDR1 SGHVS, CDR2 FQNEAQ. CDR3 length equals 13 residues. Trimming cost V 5 bases and J 2 bases, with 9 bases left between them. The CDR3 sequence: CASSTGQQETQYF. The CDR3, as DNA: TGTGCCAGCAGCACCGGACAGCAAGAGACCCAGTACTTC.

The V call is TRBV7-8, the J call TRBJ1-1; the D is unclear. The germline V gene encodes CDR1 SGHVS and CDR2 FQNEAQ. V was trimmed by 0 bases and J by 5 bases, leaving 4 bases between them. The CDR3 totals 12 residues. Here the CDR3 DNA reads TGTGCCAGCAGCTTAGCCCAGACTGAAGCTTTCTTT. Encoded protein: CASSLAQTEAFF.

The V call is TRBV21-1, the J call TRBJ1-1; no DNA check was done on the table's D call, TRBD1. TRBV21-1 is listed as a pseudogene. This CDR3 has 14 amino acids. CDR3 sequence: CASSTPQGSPEAFF. For the CDR3, the DNA is TGTGCCAGCAGCACCCCCCAGGGTAGCCCTGAAGCTTTCTTT.

The gene calls are TRBV29-1 and TRBJ2-1; D not certain. There are 12 residues in the CDR3. The germline gives CDR1 SQVTM, CDR2 ANQGSEA. The germline V and J ends were trimmed by 3 bases and 7 bases, with 10 bases remaining between them. The CDR3 loop is CSVDQVVNEQFF. Here the CDR3 DNA reads TGCAGCGTTGACCAGGTCGTTAATGAGCAGTTCTTC.

The gene calls are TRBV28 and TRBJ1-2; D uncertain. Germline CDR1 is MDHEN and CDR2 is SYDVKM. This CDR3 is built from 14 residues. The V end was cut by 5 bases, the J end by 2 bases, with 12 bases between. In DNA, the CDR3 is TGTGCCAGCAGTACCCTGAGAGTAAACTATGGCTACACCTTC. Translating it yields CASSTLRVNYGYTF.

The chain carries TRBV7-9 and TRBJ2-2; TRBD1 might be the D (6 bases). The CDR3 has 15 amino acids. The germline CDR1 and CDR2 sequences are SEHNR and FQNEAQ (reference sequence). Deletions cut 0 bases from V and 5 bases from J, with 10 bases between. CDR3 in amino acids: CASSLAGAGTGELFF. CDR3 DNA sequence: TGTGCCAGCAGCTTAGCGGGGGCAGGGACCGGGGAGCTGTTTTTT.

This clone showed up just once. The chain uses TRBV6-6 and TRBJ1-4; TRBD1 might be the D (5 bases). The ends were cut back, 11 bases at V and 4 bases at J, with 11 bases in the middle. In germline, CDR1 is MNHNY, CDR2 SVGAGI (reference sequence). The CDR3 has 12 amino acids. In DNA, the CDR3 is TGTGCCGGGGCAGGCAGTAATGAAAAACTGTTTTTT. Translation gives CAGAGSNEKLFF.

This chain connects TRBV18 to TRBJ2-5; the match to TRBD1 covers 7 bases. V shed 3 bases and J 4 bases; nucleotides not matched to a gene: 2. The CDR3 sequence is 13 residues long. Per the germline V gene, CDR1 is KGHSH and CDR2 is LQKENI. The CDR3 is CASSPGQTETQYF. CDR3 coding DNA: TGTGCCAGCTCACCGGGACAGACAGAGACCCAGTACTTC.

The V and J genes are TRBV4-1 and TRBJ2-1; D is possibly TRBD2 (5 bases). Trimming stripped 1 base from V and 6 bases from J, with 7 bases between. Germline V gives CDR1 MGHRA, CDR2 YSYEKL. The CDR3 covers 13 residues. The DNA for the CDR3 is TGCGCCAGCAGCCAAGCTCGGGGCAATGAGCAGTTCTTC. Its translation is CASSQARGNEQFF.

This chain uses TRBV6-5 with TRBJ1-1; D not resolved. CDR3 length equals 13 residues. V lost 7 bases, J lost 1 base, and 10 bases lay in between. Germline CDR1 is MNHEY and CDR2 is SVGAGI. CDR3 DNA: TGTGCCAGCACCCCGGGGTGGAACACTGAAGCTTTCTTT. Its protein product is CASTPGWNTEAFF.

This clone occurred once. J is TRBJ1-2 and V is TRBV29-1; TRBD1 might be the D (6 bases). This CDR3 is 13 amino acids long. V was pared by 5 bases and J by 2 bases, with 12 bases between. Looked up from germline, CDR1 is SQVTM and CDR2 is ANQGSEA. The CDR3: CSVSGQGNYGYTF. CDR3 nucleotides: TGCAGCGTTTCTGGTCAGGGGAACTATGGCTACACCTTC.

This chain connects TRBV5-1 to TRBJ2-1, with 10 bases lining up with TRBD2. The CDR3 totals 14 residues. V lost 7 bases and J lost 1; bases outside the gene matches: 2. Germline V CDR1 and CDR2: SGHRS, YFSETQ. The CDR3 nucleotides read TGCGCCAGCGAGCGGGGGGGGTCCTACAATGAGCAGTTCTTC. Amino acid sequence: CASERGGSYNEQFF.

The genes are TRBV7-9 and TRBJ2-3, with 7 bases identical to TRBD1. CDR1 is SEHNR and CDR2 is FQNEAQ in the germline V gene (reference sequence). Losses at the gene ends were 5 bases for V and 2 bases for J; bases not matched to a gene: 7. The CDR3 runs 15 residues. The CDR3 loop reads CASSLTGAFTDTQYF. Here the CDR3 DNA reads TGTGCCAGCAGCCTAACAGGGGCTTTCACAGATACGCAGTATTTT.

V usage is TRBV5-6 and J usage is TRBJ2-5; 10 bases are shared with TRBD1. TRBJ2-7 explains the end of the DNA better; the J call may be wrong. The CDR3 is 16 amino acids. Looked up from germline, CDR1 is SGHDT and CDR2 is YYEEEE. The CDR3 sequence: CASSFYLGTGAHEQYF. The CDR3, as DNA: TGTGCCAGCAGCTTTTACCTCGGGACAGGGGCCCACGAGCAGTACTTC.

As to this clone: The same CDR3 can be traced to other DNA sequences in this sample. The chain carries TRBV2 and TRBJ2-5; possible D gene TRBD2, 6 bases. Trimming took 7 bases from V and 4 from J, leaving 22 bases between them. This CDR3 contains 16 residues. Germline V CDR1 and CDR2: SNHLY, FYNNEI. Here the CDR3 reads CASTLSGGGRGETQYF. The CDR3 nucleotides read TGTGCCAGCACCTTAAGCGGAGGCGGGCGGGGAGAGACCCAGTACTTC.

This chain links TRBV28 with TRBJ1-2; D not certain. From germline, CDR1 is MDHEN and CDR2 SYDVKM. This CDR3 has 12 residues. Trimming cost V 6 bases and J 5 bases, with 10 bases left between them. This chain's CDR3 is CASSNSGYGYTF. The CDR3 DNA sequence: TGTGCCAGCAGCAATTCGGGGTATGGCTACACCTTC.

The CDR3 region has the DNA TGTGCCAGCAGCGTTTGGACAGGGTTTGGGGCAGATACGCAGTATTTT. It is translated as CASSVWTGFGADTQYF. This chain uses TRBV7-9 with TRBJ2-3, with 8 bases that match TRBD1. Germline CDR1 SEHNR, CDR2 FQNEAQ (reference sequence). The CDR3 length is 16 residues. Trimming at V came to 5 bases and at J to 4 bases, leaving 11 bases not matched to a gene.

This clone appeared a single time. This chain joins TRBV6-5 and TRBJ2-1, with 9 bases matching TRBD1. The CDR3 is 16 amino acids. V lost 4 bases to trimming and J lost 8 bases; unmatched junction nucleotides: 12. Germline V lookup: CDR1 MNHEY, CDR2 SVGAGI. CDR3 sequence (DNA): TGTGCCAGCAGTTTTCCGGGACAGGGTATGTTAGATGAGCAGTTCTTC. Translation: CASSFPGQGMLDEQFF.

V usage is TRBV29-1 and J usage is TRBJ2-1, with D possibly being TRBD2 (6 bases). Germline CDR1 and CDR2: SQVTM and ANQGSEA. This CDR3 region has 14 residues. Trimming took 8 bases from V and 4 from J, leaving 18 bases between them. The CDR3 is CSCGTLPLYNEQFF. The CDR3 DNA follows: TGCAGCTGCGGGACCCTACCGCTATACAATGAGCAGTTCTTC.

V usage is TRBV13 and J usage is TRBJ2-1, with 9 bases fitting TRBD2. CDR1 is PRHDT, CDR2 FYEKMQ, per germline (reference sequence). This CDR3 contains 17 residues. V lost 1 base, J lost 5 bases, and 9 bases stayed unmatched. The CDR3 spells CASSLDGGGELDNEQFF. The CDR3 DNA sequence: TGTGCCAGCAGCTTAGACGGCGGGGGGGAATTGGACAATGAGCAGTTCTTC.

This chain uses TRBV2 with TRBJ1-1, with 9 bases that match TRBD1. J lost 4 bases, V lost 4 bases, and 4 bases had no gene match. Germline V gene lookup returns CDR1 SNHLY and CDR2 FYNNEI. The CDR3 has 14 amino acids. The CDR3 reads CASSGGTGTTEAFF. The CDR3 DNA reads as TGTGCCAGCAGTGGGGGGACAGGGACCACTGAAGCTTTCTTT.

V usage is TRBV6-6 and J usage is TRBJ2-3, with a weak D call TRBD2 (7 bases). Trimming stripped 2 bases from V and 5 bases from J, with 11 bases between. This CDR3 comprises 14 residues. Germline V CDR1 and CDR2: MNHNY, SVGAGI (reference sequence). The CDR3 loop is CASSYGGAEDTQYF. The CDR3 nucleotides are TGTGCCAGCAGTTACGGGGGGGCGGAAGATACGCAGTATTTT.

This clone was observed a few times. This rearrangement joins TRBV11-2 to TRBJ1-4, with 7 bases matching TRBD1. The germline CDR1 and CDR2 sequences are SGHAT and FQNNGV. This CDR3 is 14 amino acids long. With V trimmed by 6 bases and J by 8 bases, 9 bases remained unmatched. The CDR3 bases are TGTGCCAGCAGGCTACAGGGGAGATCCGAAAAACTGTTTTTT. It is translated as CASRLQGRSEKLFF.

Of note for this clone: The sample contains more than one DNA sequence encoding this CDR3. The chain links TRBV7-2 to TRBJ2-3; TRBD1 might be the D (6 bases). The V gene's germline CDR1 is SGHTA and CDR2 FQGNSA. V dropped 1 base and J dropped 3 bases, with 8 bases sitting between them. The CDR3 is made up of 14 amino acids. The CDR3 sequence is CASSLDRATDTQYF. The DNA for the CDR3 is TGTGCCAGCAGCTTAGACAGGGCGACAGATACGCAGTATTTT.

This sequence joins TRBV4-1 and TRBJ1-5; D is ambiguous. Trimming shortened V by 0 bases and J by 6 bases, and 9 bases separated the two germline ends. The CDR3 loop spans 14 amino acids. Germline CDR1 MGHRA, CDR2 YSYEKL. The CDR3 nucleotides are TGCGCCAGCAGCCAAGACCCCTTGAGTCAGCCCCAGCATTTT. Amino acids: CASSQDPLSQPQHF.